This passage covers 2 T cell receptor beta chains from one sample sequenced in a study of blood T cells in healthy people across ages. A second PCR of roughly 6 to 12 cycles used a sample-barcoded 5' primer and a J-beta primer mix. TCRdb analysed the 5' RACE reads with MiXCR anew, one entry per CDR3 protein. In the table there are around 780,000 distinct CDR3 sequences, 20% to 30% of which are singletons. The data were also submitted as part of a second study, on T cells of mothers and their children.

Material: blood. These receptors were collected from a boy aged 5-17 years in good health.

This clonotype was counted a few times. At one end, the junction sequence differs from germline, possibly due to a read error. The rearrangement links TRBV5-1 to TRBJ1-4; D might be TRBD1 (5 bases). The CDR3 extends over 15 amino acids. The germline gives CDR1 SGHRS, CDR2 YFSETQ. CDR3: CASSLGQGNNEKLSF. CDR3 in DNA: TGCGCCAGCAGCTTGGGGCAGGGAAATAATGAAAAACTGTCTTTT.

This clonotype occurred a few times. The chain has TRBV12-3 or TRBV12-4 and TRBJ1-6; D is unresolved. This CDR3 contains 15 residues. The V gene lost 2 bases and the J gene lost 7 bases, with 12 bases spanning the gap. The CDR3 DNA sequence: TGTGCCAGCAGTTTATTCGGCCTCTTCAATTCACCCCTCCACTTT. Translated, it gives CASSLFGLFNSPLHF.